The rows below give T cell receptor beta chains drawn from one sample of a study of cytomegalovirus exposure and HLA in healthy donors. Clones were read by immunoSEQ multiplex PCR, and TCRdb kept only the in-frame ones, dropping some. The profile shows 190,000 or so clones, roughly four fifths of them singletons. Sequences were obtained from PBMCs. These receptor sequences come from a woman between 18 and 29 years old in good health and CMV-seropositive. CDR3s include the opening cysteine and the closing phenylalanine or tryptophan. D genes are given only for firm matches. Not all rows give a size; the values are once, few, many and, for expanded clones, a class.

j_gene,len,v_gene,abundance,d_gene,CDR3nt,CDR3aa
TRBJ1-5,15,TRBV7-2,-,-,TGTGCCAGCAGCTTAAGCGTACTTAGCAATCAGCCCCAGCATTTT,CASSLSVLSNQPQHF
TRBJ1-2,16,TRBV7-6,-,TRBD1,TGTGCCAGCAGCTTAGCGGAGGGCAGGGGGAAATATGGCTACACCTTC,CASSLAEGRGKYGYTF
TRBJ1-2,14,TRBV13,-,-,TGTGCCAGCAGCTTAGGGCTATCCGACTATGGCTACACCTTC,CASSLGLSDYGYTF
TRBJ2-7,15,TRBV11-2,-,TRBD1,TGTGCCAGCAGCGTTGGGACAGTTAGCTCCTACGAGCAGTACTTC,CASSVGTVSSYEQYF
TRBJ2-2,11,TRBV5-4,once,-,TGTGCCAGCAGGTCGACCGGGGAGCTGTTTTTT,CASRSTGELFF
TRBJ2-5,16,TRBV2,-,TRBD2,TGTGCCAGCAGCTCCGAAATAGCGGGGGGGCTCGAGACCCAGTACTTC,CASSSEIAGGLETQYF
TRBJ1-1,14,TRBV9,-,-,TGTGCCAGCAGCGTAGGGGGGGTGAACACTGAAGCTTTCTTT,CASSVGGVNTEAFF
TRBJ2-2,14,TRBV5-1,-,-,TGCGCCAGCAGCTTGGCAGGAAACACCGGGGAGCTGTTTTTT,CASSLAGNTGELFF
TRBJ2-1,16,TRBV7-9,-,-,TGTGCCAGCAGCCCCGGGGGGCGCGGGGGACCCAATGAGCAGTTCTTC,CASSPGGRGGPNEQFF
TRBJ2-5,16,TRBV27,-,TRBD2,TGTGCCAGCAGTCCCATAGCGGGGGGTCCCCAAGAGACCCAGTACTTC,CASSPIAGGPQETQYF
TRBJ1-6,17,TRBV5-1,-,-,TGCGCCAGCAGCATGGGGACTAACGGCCAATATAATTCACCCCTCCACTTT,CASSMGTNGQYNSPLHF
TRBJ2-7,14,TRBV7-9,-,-,TGTGCCAGCAGCTTGAGCGGAATGGGCTACGAGCAGTACTTC,CASSLSGMGYEQYF
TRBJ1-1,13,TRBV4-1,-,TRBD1,TGCGCCAGCAGACAAACAGGGGCCACTGAAGCTTTCTTT,CASRQTGATEAFF
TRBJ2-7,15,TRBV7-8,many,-,TGTGCCAGCAGCTTAGTGGCAGGGATAAACTACGAGCAGTACTTC,CASSLVAGINYEQYF
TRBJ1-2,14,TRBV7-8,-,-,TGTGCCAGCAGCGTCCGAACTGATAACTATGGCTACACCTTC,CASSVRTDNYGYTF
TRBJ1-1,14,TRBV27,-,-,TGTGCCAGCAGTTTGGAGGGGATAAACACTGAAGCTTTCTTT,CASSLEGINTEAFF
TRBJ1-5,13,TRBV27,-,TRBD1,TGTCCTATGGGTGGGACAGGTAATCAGCCCCAGCATTTT,CPMGGTGNQPQHF
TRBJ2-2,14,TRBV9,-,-,TGTGCCAGCAGCCCAGACAGACTCACCGGGGAGCTGTTTTTT,CASSPDRLTGELFF
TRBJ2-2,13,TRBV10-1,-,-,TGCGCCACCCTAGACCGGAACACCGGGGAGCTGTTTTTT,CATLDRNTGELFF
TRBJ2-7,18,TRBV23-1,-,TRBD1,TGCGCCAGCACCTCACTTTCTTCTCCGGGACAGGGAACCTACGAGCAGTACTTC,CASTSLSSPGQGTYEQYF
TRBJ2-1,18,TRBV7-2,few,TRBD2,TGTGCCAGCAGCAGGGAAACTAGCGGGGGCCTACCCTACAATGAGCAGTTCTTC,CASSRETSGGLPYNEQFF
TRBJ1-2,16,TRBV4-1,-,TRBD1,TGCGCCAGCAGCCCGAGCCCCGGGACAGGCACGAGTGGCTACACCTTC,CASSPSPGTGTSGYTF
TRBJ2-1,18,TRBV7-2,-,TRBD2,TGTGCCAGCAGCTTAGAGGCTAGCGGGGGGGCTTTTGGAGATGAGCAGTTCTTC,CASSLEASGGAFGDEQFF
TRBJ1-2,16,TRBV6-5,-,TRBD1,TGTGCCAGCAGTTACTGGAGGGGACAGGGAGCCTATGGCTACACCTTC,CASSYWRGQGAYGYTF
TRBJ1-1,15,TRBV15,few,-,TGTGCCACCAGCAGAGATAAGGGGGTCAGCAGTGAAGCTTTCTTT,CATSRDKGVSSEAFF
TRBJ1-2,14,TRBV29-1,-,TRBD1,TGCAGCGTTGTTCGGGGACAGGGGGCCTATGGCTACACCTTC,CSVVRGQGAYGYTF
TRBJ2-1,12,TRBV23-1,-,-,TGCGCCAGCAGTCATTCAACTTTGGAGGAGTTCTTC,CASSHSTLEEFF
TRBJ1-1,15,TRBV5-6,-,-,TGTGCCACAGCTCCTCCGGCGGCTACGAACACTGAAGCTTTCTTT,CATAPPAATNTEAFF
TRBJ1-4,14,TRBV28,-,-,TGTGCCAGCTCCGAGACAGGTCCACGTGAAAAACTGTTTTTT,CASSETGPREKLFF